The 4 T cell receptor beta chains presented below share a single source sample, sequenced in a study of cytomegalovirus exposure and HLA in healthy donors. The PCR had 60 Vbeta and 13 Jbeta primers. Data came from immunoSEQ multiplex PCR; TCRdb stores just in-frame clones and leaves some out. The sample lists about 210,000 clones, about 90% occurring once. Sequencing was performed on PBMCs. The source of these receptors is a boy aged 2 to 9 in good health and CMV-seronegative.

As to this clone: At the DNA level, this CDR3 is encoded by other sequences in the same sample as well. This rearrangement joins TRBV6-5 to TRBJ2-5; D is perhaps TRBD1 (6 bases). V was cut by 5 bases and J by 2 bases, with 9 bases left in between. CDR1 and CDR2 (germline): MNHEY, SVGAGI. The CDR3 has 13 amino acids. The DNA for the CDR3 is TGTGCCAGCAGTAGGACAGTTCAAGAGACCCAGTACTTC. Amino acids: CASSRTVQETQYF.

A few counts support this clone. The CDR3 region is CASSPTGQGDTEAFF. The CDR3 DNA reads TGTGCCAGCAGCCCCACGGGACAGGGGGACACTGAAGCTTTCTTT. The chain has TRBV5-6 and TRBJ1-1; 11 nucleotides match TRBD1. Trimming took 4 bases from V and 3 from J; bases not matched to a gene: 5. The V gene's germline CDR1 is SGHDT and CDR2 YYEEEE. This CDR3 is built from 15 residues.

The V call is TRBV28, the J call TRBJ1-4; D ambiguous. Trimming took 5 bases from V and 0 from J, leaving 10 bases between them. Germline V gene sequence: CDR1 MDHEN, CDR2 SYDVKM. CDR3 length equals 15 residues. CDR3 sequence (DNA): TGTGCCAGCAGTCCCGGAACAGCAACTAATGAAAAACTGTTTTTT. It codes for CASSPGTATNEKLFF.

In its sample, this clone was seen once. The V call is TRBV6-4, the J call TRBJ1-2; 10 nucleotides align to TRBD1. The germline V gene encodes CDR1 MRHNA and CDR2 SNTAGT. V shed 6 bases and J 6 bases; nucleotides not matched to a gene: 4. The length of the CDR3 is 13 residues. The CDR3 DNA reads TGTGCCAGCAGCCAGGACAGGGGGAATGGCTACACCTTC. This codes for CASSQDRGNGYTF.